The source of this T cell receptor beta chain is a study of molecular identifiers for immune sequencing clone quantification. General study findings and limits: Should identical TCR molecules share a barcode, the sizes of highly expanded clones could be underestimated. Clones of above 20 RNA copies carried over 97% of effector molecules; in naive cells they carried under 1%.

V was pared by 6 bases and J by 4 bases, with 19 bases between. Germline assignment: CDR1 SGDLS and CDR2 YYNGEE. This CDR3 is built from 15 residues. With RNA at 10%, 30% or 50%, naive CD8 libraries came from approximately 22,000 to 940,000 sorted cells. Naive CD8 T cells were FACS-sorted by CD8+CD4-CCR7+CD45RA+ markers. TCRdb fed the PCR reads into MiXCR, producing one record per CDR3 protein. Of over 600,000 distinct CDR3 sequences detected, just under 20% appear once; the ten largest clones hold 0.85% to 0.9%. On this clonotype: Its antigen is still unknown.

The sample was naive CD8+ T cells from blood, with Jurkat cell RNA spiked in. The subset: FACS-sorted CD8+CD4-CCR7+CD45RA+ naive T cells. The chain is built from TRBV9 and TRBJ2-5, with TRBD2 as a possible D gene (7 bases). The TCR comes from a human donor in good health. Some libraries in this study had Jurkat cell RNA spiked in. CDR3 coding DNA: TGTGCCAGCAATCAGGGTCGGGGGGCCTCAGAGACCCAGTACTTC. This gives the protein CASNQGRGASETQYF. Combining the CDR3 with reference TRBV9 and TRBJ2-5 gives the whole variable domain DSGVTQTPKHLITATGQRVTLRCSPRSGDLSVYWYQQSLDQGLQFLIQYYNGEERAKGNILERFSAQQFPDLHSELNLSSLELGDSALYFCASNQGRGASETQYFGPGTRLLVL.